A single sample gave rise to the 12 T cell receptor beta chains below, sequenced in a study of monozygotic twins with inflammatory bowel disease. TCRdb reprocessed the 5' RACE reads and reports one entry per CDR3 protein, with no DNA. Its table lists over 90,000 distinct CDR3 sequences. The source material was blood. These receptors originate from a human donor with ulcerative colitis or Crohn's disease, or a healthy co-twin of an affected twin (not recorded which).

The chain links TRBV30 to TRBJ2-2; the D gene TCRdb calls, TRBD1, cannot be checked with no DNA. The CDR3 covers 15 residues. Germline CDR1 is GTSNPN and CDR2 is SVGIG (reference sequence). This CDR3 reads CAWRVGDRDTGELFF.

The CDR3 reads CASSLDGAKNIQYF. The chain employs TRBV5-1 and TRBJ2-4. The CDR3 consists of 14 residues. The germline V gene has CDR1 SGHRS and CDR2 YFSETQ.

This chain uses TRBV5-4 with TRBJ2-7; without DNA, the TCRdb call of TRBD1 cannot be checked. CDR1 is SGHNT, CDR2 YYREEE, per germline (reference sequence). The CDR3 runs 16 residues. The CDR3 is CASSPGVRGSSYEQYF.

The chain is built from TRBV28 and TRBJ2-2; TCRdb picks TRBD1, but there is no DNA to check that call. Germline V gene data show CDR1 as MDHEN and CDR2 as SYDVKM. The CDR3 sequence is 16 residues long. CDR3: CASSLYRGLGTGELFF.

The chain recombines TRBV6-1 with TRBJ1-6; TCRdb names TRBD1, which stays unverified in the absence of DNA. In germline, CDR1 is MNHNS, CDR2 SASEGT. The CDR3 covers 15 residues. The CDR3 here is CASSTTRAKNSPLHF.

The rearrangement joins TRBV12-3 or TRBV12-4 to TRBJ2-1; with no DNA, the TCRdb D assignment of TRBD2 cannot be verified. This CDR3 has 17 amino acids. The CDR3 loop is CASNSGLAGGRRNEQFF.

V gene TRBV29-1 combines with J gene TRBJ2-1; TCRdb's D call of TRBD2 is untestable without DNA. Germline V gene sequence: CDR1 SQVTM, CDR2 ANQGSEA. The CDR3 spans 13 residues. The CDR3 sequence: CSGGISSYNEQFF.

V and J are TRBV30 and TRBJ1-5; TCRdb names TRBD1, which stays unverified in the absence of DNA. The CDR3 is 15 residues long. The germline V gene encodes CDR1 GTSNPN and CDR2 SVGIG (reference sequence). The CDR3 spells CAWSVPGNSNQPQHF.

J is TRBJ1-6 and V is TRBV5-1; TCRdb returns TRBD1, unconfirmable since there is no DNA. From germline, CDR1 is SGHRS and CDR2 YFSETQ. The CDR3 sequence is 15 residues long. The CDR3 spells CASSSTLGDNSPLHF. The full variable domain, with the rest looked up from reference TRBV5-1 and TRBJ1-6, is KAGVTQTPRYLIKTRGQQVTLSCSPISGHRSVSWYQQTPGQGLQFLFEYFSETQRNKGNFPGRFSGRQFSNSRSEMNVSTLELGDSALYLCASSSTLGDNSPLHFGNGTRLTVT.

The genes are TRBV11-3 and TRBJ2-2; the D call of TRBD2 rests on TCRdb alone, since no DNA is present to check it. Germline V gene lookup returns CDR1 SGHNT and CDR2 YENEEA. CDR3 length: 15 amino acids. CDR3 protein: CASSLAGGLSGELFF.

This sequence joins TRBV5-6 and TRBJ2-3. This CDR3 has 15 amino acids. The germline V gene encodes CDR1 SGHDT and CDR2 YYEEEE. CDR3 protein: CASRSDTLSTDTQYF.

The chain links TRBV10-2 to TRBJ1-2; as DNA is missing, the TRBD1 call by TCRdb cannot be tested. From germline, CDR1 is WSHSY and CDR2 SAAADI. The CDR3 length is 13 residues. This CDR3 reads CATQGGRSDGYTF.